Listed here is a single TCR beta chain. The germline V gene encodes CDR1 MNHNS and CDR2 SASEGT. After removal of 4 bases from V and 7 bases from J, the junction contained 11 bases not matched to a gene. The CDR3 runs to 16 residues. These data come from a study of control samples from healthy donors and cancer patients. The table came from immunoSEQ multiplex PCR; TCRdb's copy has only in-frame clones and leaves some out. The repertoire holds about 61,000 clones, with 85% to 90% as singletons. The receptor comes from a man aged 55 to 70 with colorectal cancer. This rearrangement joins TRBV6-1 to TRBJ1-5, with 9 positions matching TRBD1. The specimen sequenced was PBMCs. CDR3 region: CASSGGQGVGGQPQHF. CDR3 nucleotides: TGTGCCAGCAGTGGGGGACAGGGCGTTGGGGGACAGCCCCAGCATTTT.